These T cell receptor beta chains were read from a single sample in a study of patients and donors after allogeneic stem cell transplantation. In TCRdb, the RT-PCR reads were re-called with MiXCR into one record per CDR3 protein. Of more than 150,000 distinct CDR3 sequences listed, 24% were seen once; the top ten hold more than 25%. Input material: blood, either unsorted or a sorted T cell fraction (not recorded which). Source of these receptors: a human donor who was either an allogeneic HSCT recipient or a stem cell or donor lymphocyte infusion donor (not recorded which). It is not recorded whose cells these are; they may come from a transplant donor. Each CDR3 is given with its conserved first and last residue. A D gene is named only where the DNA matches it firmly. The size entry is marked missing in some rows and otherwise reads once, few, many or a size class.

j_call | v_call | d_call | clone_size | cdr3_aa | cdr3_nt
TRBJ2-5 | TRBV5-1 | NA | few | CASSVHQETQYF | TGCGCCAGCAGCGTACACCAGGAGACCCAGTACTTC
TRBJ1-6 | TRBV7-2 | TRBD1 | NA | CASRRDSYSPLHF | TGTGCCAGCAGAAGGGACAGTTATTCACCCCTCCACTTT
TRBJ2-1 | TRBV29-1 | TRBD1 | few | CSVDRDSNNEQFF | TGCAGCGTTGACCGGGACAGCAACAATGAGCAGTTCTTC
TRBJ2-5 | TRBV14 | NA | few | CASSRTAHQETQYF | TGCGCCAGCAGCCGGACAGCTCATCAAGAGACCCAGTACTTC
TRBJ2-3 | TRBV7-2 | TRBD2 | few | CASSLFLGGPDTQYF | TGTGCCAGCAGCTTATTTTTGGGAGGGCCAGATACGCAGTATTTT
TRBJ2-3 | TRBV6-5 | TRBD2 | NA | CASSYSRVAGGPVTQYF | TGTGCCAGCAGTTACTCGAGGGTAGCGGGGGGGCCCGTTACGCAGTATTTT
TRBJ1-1 | TRBV5-6 | NA | NA | CASSSSARNTEAFF | TGTGCCAGCAGCTCTTCCGCTCGGAACACTGAAGCTTTCTTT
TRBJ2-1 | TRBV5-1 | TRBD2 | few | CASNLAGPYNEQFF | TGCGCCAGCAACCTAGCGGGGCCCTACAATGAGCAGTTCTTC
TRBJ1-5 | TRBV24-1 | NA | NA | CATGESRGIRNQPQHF | TGTGCCACCGGGGAGAGCAGGGGAATCCGAAATCAGCCCCAGCATTTT
TRBJ2-1 | TRBV19 | TRBD2 | few | CASSAGTSGRPRRNEQFF | TGTGCCAGTAGTGCCGGGACTAGCGGGAGACCCCGCCGGAATGAGCAGTTCTTC
TRBJ2-3 | TRBV7-2 | NA | NA | CASSLNSGTDTQYF | TGTGCCAGCAGCTTAAACAGCGGCACAGATACGCAGTATTTT
TRBJ2-3 | TRBV4-2 | NA | NA | CASSQESGPSTDTQYF | TGTGCCAGCAGCCAGGAGAGCGGACCTAGCACAGATACGCAGTATTTT
TRBJ2-7 | TRBV5-1 | TRBD2 | few | CASSSGTSGAYEQYF | TGCGCCAGCAGCTCCGGGACTAGCGGGGCCTACGAGCAGTACTTC
TRBJ2-1 | TRBV6-1 | TRBD2 | NA | CASSSGTRPYNEQFF | TGTGCCAGCTCATCCGGGACTAGGCCTTACAATGAGCAGTTCTTC
TRBJ2-3 | TRBV11-2 | NA | NA | CASSLEVGGAGQSTQYF | TGTGCCAGCAGCTTAGAAGTTGGGGGGGCTGGGCAATCTACGCAGTATTTT
TRBJ2-5 | TRBV29-1 | NA | NA | CSVEDPKGYETRYF | TGCAGCGTTGAAGATCCTAAAGGTTACGAGACCCGGTACTTC
TRBJ1-1 | TRBV3-1 | NA | few | CASSQDTDSYTEAFF | TGTGCCAGCAGCCAAGATACGGATTCGTACACTGAAGCTTTCTTT
TRBJ1-1 | TRBV12-3/TRBV12-4 | NA | NA | CASSLANEFSGGTNTEAFF | TGTGCCAGCAGTTTAGCGAACGAATTCTCTGGGGGAACAAACACTGAAGCTTTCTTT
TRBJ2-7 | TRBV5-1 | TRBD1 | few | CASSWWSGQGYEQYF | TGCGCCAGCAGCTGGTGGTCGGGACAGGGCTACGAGCAGTACTTC
TRBJ1-2 | TRBV9 | NA | NA | CASSVGGANYGYTF | TGTGCCAGCAGCGTAGGTGGGGCAAACTATGGCTACACCTTC
TRBJ2-3 | TRBV21-1 | NA | NA | CASSKYAGTTDTQYF | TGTGCCAGCAGCAAATACGCAGGTACAACAGATACGCAGTATTTT
TRBJ2-3 | TRBV5-1 | NA | NA | CASSFPTGTDTQYF | TGCGCCAGCAGCTTCCCGACAGGCACAGATACGCAGTATTTT
TRBJ1-5 | TRBV6-2/TRBV6-3 | NA | few | CASSYSTVNQPQHF | TGTGCCAGCAGTTACTCAACAGTGAATCAGCCCCAGCATTTT
TRBJ1-3 | TRBV7-9 | NA | many | CASSAQSSGNTIYF | TGTGCCAGCAGCGCCCAGAGCTCTGGAAACACCATATATTTT
TRBJ2-2 | TRBV5-1 | TRBD2 | NA | CASSRWGGLAMNTGELFF | TGCGCCAGCAGCCGTTGGGGAGGACTAGCGATGAACACCGGGGAGCTGTTTTTT
TRBJ2-5 | TRBV5-8 | NA | NA | CASSVGEGGGGETQYF | TGTGCCAGCAGCGTAGGCGAAGGGGGAGGAGGAGAGACCCAGTACTTC
TRBJ2-7 | TRBV6-5 | TRBD1 | few | CASSARQGPYEQYF | TGTGCCAGCAGTGCGCGACAGGGTCCCTACGAGCAGTACTTC
TRBJ2-1 | TRBV15 | TRBD2 | NA | CATRTLLAGGVDEQFF | TGTGCCACCCGGACTTTACTAGCGGGAGGGGTGGATGAGCAGTTCTTC
TRBJ1-2 | TRBV7-2 | TRBD1 | NA | CASSIQGDVYGYTF | TGTGCCAGCAGCATCCAGGGGGATGTCTATGGCTACACCTTC
TRBJ1-2 | TRBV9 | TRBD1 | NA | CASSAGTEHGYTF | TGTGCCAGCAGCGCCGGGACAGAACATGGCTACACCTTC
TRBJ1-2 | TRBV20-1 | NA | few | CSARGVNNYGYTF | TGCAGTGCTAGAGGTGTTAATAACTATGGCTACACCTTC
TRBJ2-3 | TRBV27 | NA | NA | CASSPLGGTDTQYF | TGTGCCAGCAGTCCCCTGGGAGGCACAGATACGCAGTATTTT
TRBJ1-1 | TRBV6-5 | TRBD1 | NA | CASSPWTGSLTEAFF | TGTGCCAGCAGTCCCTGGACAGGGAGTTTGACTGAAGCTTTCTTT
TRBJ1-2 | TRBV20-1 | NA | NA | CSAQELGEVYGYTF | TGCAGTGCACAAGAACTTGGAGAAGTCTATGGCTACACCTTC
TRBJ2-3 | TRBV5-5 | NA | NA | CASSLTFSDTQYF | TGTGCCAGCAGCTTGACCTTTTCAGATACGCAGTATTTT
TRBJ2-3 | TRBV12-3/TRBV12-4 | TRBD1 | few | CASSFRGTADTQYF | TGTGCCAGCAGTTTCAGGGGGACAGCGGATACGCAGTATTTT
TRBJ1-5 | TRBV12-3/TRBV12-4 | NA | many | CASSGPGPSWPQHF | TGTGCCAGCAGTGGCCCCGGACCATCTTGGCCCCAGCATTTT
TRBJ1-3 | TRBV20-1 | NA | NA | CSARSGGAGNTIYF | TGCAGTGCTAGGAGCGGAGGTGCAGGAAACACCATATATTTT
TRBJ1-4 | TRBV6-5 | NA | few | CASRPSSNEKLFF | TGTGCCAGCAGACCATCATCTAATGAAAAACTGTTTTTT
TRBJ2-3 | TRBV20-1 | TRBD1 | NA | CSARSTTGTGTTDTQYF | TGCAGTGCTAGATCAACAACCGGGACAGGGACCACAGATACGCAGTATTTT
TRBJ1-1 | TRBV4-1 | NA | NA | CASSQVVRDLQAFF | TGCGCCAGCAGCCAAGTAGTCAGGGACCTTCAAGCTTTCTTT
TRBJ1-1 | TRBV5-5 | NA | NA | CASSLLGHLGITEAFF | TGTGCCAGCAGCTTGTTAGGACATCTAGGGATTACTGAAGCTTTCTTT
TRBJ1-5 | TRBV12-3/TRBV12-4 | NA | many | CASSLGDYSNQPQHF | TGTGCCAGCAGTTTAGGGGATTATAGCAATCAGCCCCAGCATTTT
TRBJ1-2 | TRBV12-3/TRBV12-4 | NA | few | CASSFFGEDSYTF | TGTGCCAGCAGTTTCTTCGGGGAAGATAGCTACACCTTC
TRBJ1-1 | TRBV4-2 | NA | few | CASSQDVRDYTEAFF | TGTGCCAGCAGCCAAGATGTCAGGGATTACACTGAAGCTTTCTTT
TRBJ1-2 | TRBV5-6 | NA | few | CASSLVRGIYGYTF | TGTGCCAGCAGCTTGGTCAGGGGTATCTATGGCTACACCTTC
TRBJ2-5 | TRBV12-3/TRBV12-4 | NA | NA | CASSFAVREEETQYF | TGTGCCAGCAGTTTTGCGGTCAGGGAAGAAGAGACCCAGTACTTC
TRBJ1-1 | TRBV10-3 | TRBD1 | many | CATSNKKRDSGFTEAFF | TGTGCCACTTCAAATAAAAAGCGGGACAGCGGGTTCACTGAAGCTTTCTTT
TRBJ2-7 | TRBV5-1 | NA | NA | CASSSPGHQVSYEQYF | TGCGCCAGCAGCTCCCCTGGACACCAGGTATCCTACGAGCAGTACTTC
TRBJ1-2 | TRBV6-2/TRBV6-3 | NA | NA | CASSRAVTGAGYTF | TGTGCCAGCAGCCGGGCCGTGACCGGTGCGGGCTACACCTTC
TRBJ1-1 | TRBV7-9 | NA | few | CASIPSGLNTEAFF | TGTGCCAGCATCCCCTCAGGCTTGAACACTGAAGCTTTCTTT
TRBJ1-4 | TRBV4-1 | NA | few | CASSQDPGFYEKLFF | TGCGCCAGCAGCCAAGACCCCGGCTTCTATGAAAAACTGTTTTTT
TRBJ1-1 | TRBV24-1 | NA | few | CATSEPFTGRNTEAFF | TGTGCCACCAGTGAGCCATTCACAGGGAGGAACACTGAAGCTTTCTTT